This T cell receptor beta chain comes out of a study of blood T cell repertoires in COVID-19. Whole-study context: Material from acute and convalescent COVID-19 was sourced from the United States, Italy and Spain. Nucleic acid was either cDNA or gDNA, and it came from T cells, B-cell-depleted T cells, or PBMCs.

Seattle's cohort entered during active infection and was followed longitudinally. From germline, CDR1 is SGHRS and CDR2 YFSETQ. The CDR3 has 15 residues. V shed 4 bases and J 1 base; nucleotides not matched to a gene: 6. In the source study's methods: Amplification of reference gene primers was used by the study to estimate nucleated cell counts. Some clones are missing from TCRdb's copy, which holds only in-frame ones; the method was immunoSEQ multiplex PCR. That table furnishes V, J and clone size, whereas the DNA furnished D and trimming. The repertoire holds about 350,000 clones, with over 85% as singletons.

The J gene is TRBJ1-1, the V gene TRBV5-1, with 8 nucleotides matching TRBD1. The specimen sequenced was peripheral blood. This clonotype was obtained from a woman aged 55-70 years with COVID-19, enrolled during active disease. The DNA of the CDR3 is TGCGCCAGCAGCAACCAGGGGGCGCGGAACACTGAAGCTTTCTTT. Protein sequence: CASSNQGARNTEAFF.